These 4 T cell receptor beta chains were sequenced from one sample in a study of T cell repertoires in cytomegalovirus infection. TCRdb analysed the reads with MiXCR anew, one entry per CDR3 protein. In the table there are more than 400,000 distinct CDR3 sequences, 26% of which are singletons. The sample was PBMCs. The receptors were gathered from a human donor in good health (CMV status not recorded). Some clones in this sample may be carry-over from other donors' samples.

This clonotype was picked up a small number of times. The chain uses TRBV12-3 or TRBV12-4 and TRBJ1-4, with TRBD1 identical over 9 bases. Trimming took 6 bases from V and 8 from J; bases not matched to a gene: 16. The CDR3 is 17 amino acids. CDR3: CASSLGTGTPWGEKLFF. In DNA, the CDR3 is TGTGCCAGCAGCCTCGGGACAGGGACTCCCTGGGGGGAAAAACTGTTTTTT.

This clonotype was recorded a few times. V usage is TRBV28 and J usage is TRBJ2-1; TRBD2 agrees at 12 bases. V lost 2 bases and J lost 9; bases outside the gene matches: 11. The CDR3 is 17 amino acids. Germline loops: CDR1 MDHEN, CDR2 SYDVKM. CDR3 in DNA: TGTGCCAGCAGTTTAGGGCTAGCGGGAGGGTCGGGAGTTGAGCAGTTCTTC. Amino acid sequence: CASSLGLAGGSGVEQFF. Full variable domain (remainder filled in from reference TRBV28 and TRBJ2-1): DVKVTQSSRYLVKRTGEKVFLECVQDMDHENMFWYRQDPGLGLRLIYFSYDVKMKEKGDIPEGYSVSREKKERFSLILESASTNQTSMYLCASSLGLAGGSGVEQFFGPGTRLTVL.

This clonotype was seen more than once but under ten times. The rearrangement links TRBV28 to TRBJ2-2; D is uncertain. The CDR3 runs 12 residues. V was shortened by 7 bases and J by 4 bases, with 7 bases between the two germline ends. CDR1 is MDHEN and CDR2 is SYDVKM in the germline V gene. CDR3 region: CASKQFTGELFF. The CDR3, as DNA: TGTGCCAGCAAGCAGTTCACCGGGGAGCTGTTTTTT.

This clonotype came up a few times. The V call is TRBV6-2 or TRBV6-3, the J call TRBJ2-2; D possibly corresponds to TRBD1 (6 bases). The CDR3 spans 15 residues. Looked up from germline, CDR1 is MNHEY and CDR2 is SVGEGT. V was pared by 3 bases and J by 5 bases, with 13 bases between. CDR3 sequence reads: CASSYPGQRTGELFF. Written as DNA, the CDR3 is TGTGCCAGCAGTTATCCGGGACAACGAACCGGGGAGCTGTTTTTT.